Listed here are 26 T cell receptor beta chains from one sample, sequenced in a study of technical replicates of blood from a few donors. The assay was immunoSEQ multiplex PCR, and TCRdb's table has in-frame clones only and misses some. The profile shows about 94,000 clones, less than 96% of them singletons. Sequencing was carried out using T cells isolated from PBMCs. These receptors were obtained from a human donor in good health.

The V and J genes are TRBV4-2 and TRBJ2-5; 7 positions agree with TRBD2. Germline values: CDR1 LGHNA, CDR2 YNFKEQ. The CDR3 extends over 14 amino acids. V dropped 3 bases and J dropped 5; count of bases not matched to a gene: 6. The CDR3 region has the DNA TGTGCCAGCAGCCAGGGGGGGACCCTGGAGACCCAGTACTTC. Amino acids: CASSQGGTLETQYF.

This chain's CDR3 is CATLSWALLSQETQYF. Written as DNA, the CDR3 is TGTGCCACCCTATCGTGGGCACTGCTCAGCCAAGAGACCCAGTACTTC. The J gene is TRBJ2-5, the V gene TRBV28; D unresolved. The V and J ends lost 10 bases and 1 base respectively, with 22 bases between them. The length of the CDR3 is 16 residues. CDR1 and CDR2 from the germline V gene are MDHEN and SYDVKM.

This chain connects TRBV7-9 to TRBJ2-7; perhaps TRBD2 as D (5 bases). Germline V gene data show CDR1 as SEHNR and CDR2 as FQNEAQ (reference sequence). The CDR3 totals 14 residues. Deletions cut 4 bases from V and 4 bases from J, with 14 bases between. The chain's CDR3 is CASSSDQRRYEQYF. The CDR3, as DNA: TGTGCCAGCAGCTCAGACCAGCGGAGATACGAGCAGTACTTC.

The chain couples TRBV7-3 to TRBJ2-1; D might be TRBD1 (5 bases). Trimming stripped 3 bases from V and 5 bases from J, with 23 bases between. Germline CDR1 and CDR2: SGHTA and FQGTGA. The CDR3 length is 18 residues. As DNA, the CDR3 is TGTGCCAGCAGCTTGAGCGTAATAGGGGCATTCAAGGACAATGAGCAGTTCTTC. Translating gives CASSLSVIGAFKDNEQFF.

This clone occurred a few times. The V call is TRBV5-5, the J call TRBJ2-3, with 12 bases fitting TRBD1. The V and J ends lost 4 bases and 2 bases, in that order; junction bases with no gene match: 8. Germline CDR1 is SGHKS and CDR2 is YYEKEE (reference sequence). There are 17 residues in the CDR3. CDR3 in DNA: TGTGCCAGCAGCGGGGACAGGGGGCCACTATCCACAGATACGCAGTATTTT. Amino acids: CASSGDRGPLSTDTQYF.

The chain uses TRBV6-6 and TRBJ2-3; D is possibly TRBD2 (6 bases). V lost 7 bases to trimming and J lost 6 bases, with 17 bases between them. The CDR3 sequence is 14 residues long. The germline CDR1 and CDR2 sequences are MNHNY and SVGAGI (reference sequence). In nucleotides, the CDR3 is TGTGCCAGCAAGGATGTCGGGAGCGCTGATACGCAGTATTTT. Protein: CASKDVGSADTQYF.

V and J are TRBV5-6 and TRBJ2-1; D is possibly TRBD2 (5 bases). This CDR3 spans 13 amino acids. With 9 bases removed from V and 3 bases from J, the gap between germline ends came to 13 bases. The germline gives CDR1 SGHDT, CDR2 YYEEEE. CDR3 DNA sequence: TGTGCCACCGGGAAAACTTACTACAATGAGCAGTTCTTC. This sequence encodes CATGKTYYNEQFF.

The gene calls are TRBV27 and TRBJ2-7; a weak D match, TRBD2 (6 bases). V lost 8 bases and J 3 bases, leaving 14 bases between the germline ends. CDR1 is MNHEY and CDR2 is SMNVEV in the germline V gene (reference sequence). The CDR3 is 13 amino acids. CDR3 in amino acids: CASRSRDFYEQYF. In DNA, the CDR3 is TGTGCCAGCCGATCGAGGGACTTCTACGAGCAGTACTTC.

The chain has TRBV27 and TRBJ1-5; weak D call: TRBD1 (6 bases). V lost 0 bases, J lost 7 bases, and 13 bases lay in between. There are 15 residues in the CDR3. CDR1 MNHEY and CDR2 SMNVEV come from the germline V gene (reference sequence). The CDR3 DNA follows: TGTGCCAGCAGTTTATCATTCGGGGGGACACAGCCCCAGCATTTT. The encoded protein is CASSLSFGGTQPQHF.

This rearrangement joins TRBV6-1 to TRBJ2-3; D is unclear. Germline values: CDR1 MNHNS, CDR2 SASEGT. The ends were cut back, 8 bases at V and 1 base at J, with 16 bases in the middle. The CDR3 runs 15 residues. In nucleotides, the CDR3 is TGTGCCAGCTTAGCTAGTAGAGTGGGCACAGATACGCAGTATTTT. Translation gives CASLASRVGTDTQYF.

This chain connects TRBV2 to TRBJ2-1, with a possible D match to TRBD1 (6 bases). This CDR3 has 12 residues. Germline CDR1 reads SNHLY; CDR2 reads FYNNEI. Trimming shortened V by 8 bases and J by 4 bases, and 9 bases separated the two germline ends. Written as DNA, the CDR3 is TGTGCCAGCGAGACAGGTTACAATGAGCAGTTCTTC. Translation: CASETGYNEQFF.

The J gene is TRBJ1-2, the V gene TRBV29-1; D uncertain. Between the trimmed V and J ends, which lost 0 bases and 14 bases, there was a span of 16 bases. The germline V gene encodes CDR1 SQVTM and CDR2 ANQGSEA. This CDR3 region has 12 residues. The CDR3 coding sequence is TGCAGCGTTGAAGATCAGCGGGCTCATGGGACCTTC. Translating gives CSVEDQRAHGTF.

The chain combines TRBV9 with TRBJ2-7, with 9 bases aligning to TRBD1. This CDR3 is built from 16 residues. Germline CDR1 and CDR2: SGDLS and YYNGEE. V shed 4 bases and J 0 bases; nucleotides not matched to a gene: 8. CDR3 nucleotides: TGTGCCAGCAGCATCACTGACAGGGGGGCCTCCTACGAGCAGTACTTC. Encoded protein: CASSITDRGASYEQYF.

This rearrangement joins TRBV29-1 to TRBJ1-1; D ambiguous. The germline V gene has CDR1 SQVTM and CDR2 ANQGSEA. Trimming took off 7 bases at V and 8 bases at J, with 11 bases between the two ends. The CDR3 is 10 residues long. In DNA, the CDR3 is TGCAGCGGAGGAGCAACCGAAGCTTTCTTT. Protein: CSGGATEAFF.

V and J are TRBV11-2 and TRBJ1-1; maybe TRBD1 (5 bases). V was pared by 1 base and J by 8 bases, with 8 bases between. Germline loops: CDR1 SGHAT, CDR2 FQNNGV. This CDR3 has 12 amino acids. The CDR3 sequence: CASSLGTGEAFF. The CDR3 coding sequence is TGTGCCAGCAGCTTAGGAACAGGAGAAGCTTTCTTT.

The V call is TRBV30, the J call TRBJ2-7; tentative D call: TRBD1 (5 bases). From germline, CDR1 is GTSNPN and CDR2 SVGIG (reference sequence). The CDR3 loop spans 12 amino acids. Deletions cut 0 bases from V and 9 bases from J, with 12 bases between. Here the CDR3 reads CAWSVSGTGQYF. The CDR3 DNA follows: TGTGCCTGGAGTGTATCGGGTACAGGGCAGTACTTC.

The chain links TRBV9 to TRBJ1-5; a possible D gene is TRBD1 (6 bases). The CDR3 is 14 amino acids. Germline loops: CDR1 SGDLS, CDR2 YYNGEE. Trimming stripped 3 bases from V and 6 bases from J, with 13 bases between. CDR3: CASSEGGGGQPQHF. The CDR3 DNA reads TGTGCCAGCAGCGAAGGAGGGGGGGGTCAGCCCCAGCATTTT.

This sequence joins TRBV30 and TRBJ1-1; D uncertain. Deletions cut 4 bases from V and 4 bases from J, with 13 bases between. Germline CDR1 GTSNPN, CDR2 SVGIG (reference sequence). This CDR3 spans 13 amino acids. This CDR3 reads CAWMIAGSTEAFF. The CDR3 DNA is TGTGCCTGGATGATAGCTGGGAGCACTGAAGCTTTCTTT.

The V gene is TRBV11-2, the J gene TRBJ1-2; 7 bases line up with TRBD1. Germline V gene data show CDR1 as SGHAT and CDR2 as FQNNGV. Trimming took 3 bases from V and 3 from J; bases not matched to a gene: 4. The CDR3 is 14 residues long. CDR3 sequence (DNA): TGTGCCAGCAGCTTGGAGGGGACAGACTATGGCTACACCTTC. This codes for CASSLEGTDYGYTF.

The chain employs TRBV7-9 and TRBJ2-2, with TRBD2 identical over 9 bases. V lost 5 bases, J lost 7 bases, and 11 bases stayed unmatched. CDR1 is SEHNR, CDR2 FQNEAQ, per germline (reference sequence). The CDR3 loop spans 16 amino acids. In nucleotides, the CDR3 is TGTGCCAGCAGCCCAGCGGGAGGTCTTGATCTCGGGGAGCTGTTTTTT. Its protein product is CASSPAGGLDLGELFF.

The chain links TRBV14 to TRBJ1-1; D gene uncertain. The CDR3 totals 14 residues. The ends were cut back, 2 bases at V and 1 base at J, with 8 bases in the middle. Per germline, CDR1 SGHDN and CDR2 FVKESK. The CDR3 loop is CASSQSGENTEAFF. CDR3 coding DNA: TGTGCCAGCAGCCAATCCGGGGAGAACACTGAAGCTTTCTTT.

This chain links TRBV30 with TRBJ2-1; 14 nucleotides match TRBD2. CDR1 and CDR2 (germline): GTSNPN, SVGIG (reference sequence). The CDR3 covers 16 residues. V lost 3 bases, J lost 7 bases, and 8 bases stayed unmatched. The CDR3 DNA is TGTGCCTGGAGCCCGGGACTAGCGGGAGATGGTAATGAGCAGTTCTTC. Amino acids: CAWSPGLAGDGNEQFF. The full variable domain, with the rest looked up from reference TRBV30 and TRBJ2-1, is SQTIHQWPATLVQPVGSPLSLECTVEGTSNPNLYWYRQAAGRGLQLLFYSVGIGQISSEVPQNLSASRPQDRQFILSSKKLLLSDSGFYLCAWSPGLAGDGNEQFFGPGTRLTVL.

This chain links TRBV10-1 with TRBJ1-2, with a weak D call TRBD1 (6 bases). Trimming removed 6 bases from V and 5 bases from J, with 13 bases in between. Germline CDR1 reads WNHNN; CDR2 reads SYGVQD (reference sequence). The CDR3 covers 13 residues. As DNA, the CDR3 is TGCGCCAGCAGCTCGGACAGCAAATATGGCTACACCTTC. Its protein product is CASSSDSKYGYTF.

The chain couples TRBV16 to TRBJ1-5, with D possibly being TRBD1 (6 bases). The CDR3 is 14 amino acids. V shed 4 bases and J shed 6 bases, with 13 bases lying between them. In germline, CDR1 is KGHSY, CDR2 FQNENV. CDR3 coding DNA: TGTGCCAGCAGCCTAAACAGGGAAGGTCAGCCCCAGCATTTT. Translated: CASSLNREGQPQHF. The complete variable domain, with remaining parts taken from reference TRBV16 and TRBJ1-5, reads GEEVAQTPKHLVRGEGQKAKLYCAPIKGHSYVFWYQQVLKNEFKFLISFQNENVFDETGMPKERFSAKCLPNSPCSLEIQATKLEDSAVYFCASSLNREGQPQHFGDGTRLSIL.

The CDR3 sequence is CASSLPGLNTGELFF. As DNA, the CDR3 is TGTGCCAGCAGTTTACCGGGACTCAACACCGGGGAGCTGTTTTTT. J is TRBJ2-2 and V is TRBV28, with D tentatively TRBD2 (6 bases). Germline V gives CDR1 MDHEN, CDR2 SYDVKM. Deletions cut 2 bases from V and 2 bases from J, with 9 bases between. This CDR3 spans 15 amino acids. Complete variable domain (other parts from reference TRBV28 and TRBJ2-2): DVKVTQSSRYLVKRTGEKVFLECVQDMDHENMFWYRQDPGLGLRLIYFSYDVKMKEKGDIPEGYSVSREKKERFSLILESASTNQTSMYLCASSLPGLNTGELFFGEGSRLTVL.

This clone was detected once. The chain is built from TRBV29-1 and TRBJ2-7; 9 positions agree with TRBD1. V shed 7 bases and J 4 bases; nucleotides not matched to a gene: 17. Germline V CDR1 and CDR2: SQVTM, ANQGSEA. The CDR3 spans 16 residues. CDR3 DNA sequence: TGCAGCGCCTTCGATAGGGGGACAGGGTACCGATACGAGCAGTACTTC. Encoded protein: CSAFDRGTGYRYEQYF.